This TCR beta chain was sequenced in a study of blood T cell repertoires in COVID-19. Germline V gives CDR1 MNHEY, CDR2 SVGAGI. The CDR3 is 13 amino acids. V was clipped by 7 bases and J by 2 bases, with 9 bases between them. Per the original methods: Amplification from reference gene primers served as the basis for estimated nucleated cell counts. Using immunoSEQ multiplex PCR, the repertoire was profiled, and TCRdb retains in-frame clones only, with some absent. Clone size and the V and J calls come from that table; the DNA yielded D and trimming. This repertoire shows about 240,000 clones, 86% found once; its top ten account for 9.5% to 13%.

V is TRBV6-5 and J is TRBJ1-5; D remains ambiguous. The sample taken for sequencing was peripheral blood. The TCR sequence derives from a woman in her forties or fifties with COVID-19, enrolled during active disease. The CDR3 protein is CASTTRGNQPQHF. DNA of the CDR3: TGTGCCAGCACTACGAGGGGCAATCAGCCCCAGCATTTT.